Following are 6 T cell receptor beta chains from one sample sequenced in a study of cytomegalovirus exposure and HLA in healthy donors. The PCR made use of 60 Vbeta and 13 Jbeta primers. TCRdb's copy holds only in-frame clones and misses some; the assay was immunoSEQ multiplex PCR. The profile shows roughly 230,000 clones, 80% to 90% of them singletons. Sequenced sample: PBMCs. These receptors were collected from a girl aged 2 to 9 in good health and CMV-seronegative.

The CDR3 region is CASRKTGQMNTEAFF. CDR3 bases: TGTGCCAGCAGAAAGACAGGCCAAATGAACACTGAAGCTTTCTTT. This rearrangement joins TRBV6-5 to TRBJ1-1; D possibly corresponds to TRBD1 (6 bases). The germline V gene has CDR1 MNHEY and CDR2 SVGAGI. With 6 bases removed from V and 0 bases from J, the gap between germline ends came to 14 bases. The CDR3 length is 15 residues.

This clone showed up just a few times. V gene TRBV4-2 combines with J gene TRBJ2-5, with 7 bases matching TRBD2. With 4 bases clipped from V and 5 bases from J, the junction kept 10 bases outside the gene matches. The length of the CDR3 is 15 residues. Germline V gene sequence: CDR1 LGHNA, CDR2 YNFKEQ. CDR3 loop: CASSRLGGRVETQYF. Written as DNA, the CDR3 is TGTGCCAGCAGCCGCCTGGGGGGGAGAGTTGAGACCCAGTACTTC.

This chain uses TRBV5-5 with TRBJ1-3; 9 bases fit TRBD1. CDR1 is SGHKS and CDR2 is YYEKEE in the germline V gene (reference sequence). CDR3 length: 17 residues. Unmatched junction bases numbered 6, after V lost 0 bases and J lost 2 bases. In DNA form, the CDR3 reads TGTGCCAGCAGCTTGGCGGGACAGGGAAGCCCTGGAAACACCATATATTTT. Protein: CASSLAGQGSPGNTIYF.

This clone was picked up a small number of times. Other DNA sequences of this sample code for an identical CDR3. The CDR3 loop is CAWSVLGGVEQYF. The CDR3, as DNA: TGTGCCTGGAGTGTACTAGGAGGGGTCGAGCAGTACTTC. The chain combines TRBV30 with TRBJ2-7; possibly TRBD2 for D (6 bases). The germline CDR1 and CDR2 sequences are GTSNPN and SVGIG (reference sequence). The germline V and J ends were trimmed by 0 bases and 6 bases, with 12 bases remaining between them. The CDR3 length is 13 residues.

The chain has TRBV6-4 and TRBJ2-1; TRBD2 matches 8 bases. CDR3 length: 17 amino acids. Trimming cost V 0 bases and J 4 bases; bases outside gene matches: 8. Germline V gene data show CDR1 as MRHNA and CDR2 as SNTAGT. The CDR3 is CASSDSVRLALYNEQFF. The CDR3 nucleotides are TGTGCCAGCAGTGACTCGGTGAGACTAGCGCTATACAATGAGCAGTTCTTC.

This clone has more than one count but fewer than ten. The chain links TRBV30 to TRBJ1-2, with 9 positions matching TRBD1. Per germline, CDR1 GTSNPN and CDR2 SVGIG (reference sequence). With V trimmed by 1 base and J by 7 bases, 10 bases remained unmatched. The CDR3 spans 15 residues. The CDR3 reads CAWSGPGTGYRGYTF. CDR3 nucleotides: TGTGCCTGGAGTGGACCCGGGACAGGGTACCGTGGCTACACCTTC.